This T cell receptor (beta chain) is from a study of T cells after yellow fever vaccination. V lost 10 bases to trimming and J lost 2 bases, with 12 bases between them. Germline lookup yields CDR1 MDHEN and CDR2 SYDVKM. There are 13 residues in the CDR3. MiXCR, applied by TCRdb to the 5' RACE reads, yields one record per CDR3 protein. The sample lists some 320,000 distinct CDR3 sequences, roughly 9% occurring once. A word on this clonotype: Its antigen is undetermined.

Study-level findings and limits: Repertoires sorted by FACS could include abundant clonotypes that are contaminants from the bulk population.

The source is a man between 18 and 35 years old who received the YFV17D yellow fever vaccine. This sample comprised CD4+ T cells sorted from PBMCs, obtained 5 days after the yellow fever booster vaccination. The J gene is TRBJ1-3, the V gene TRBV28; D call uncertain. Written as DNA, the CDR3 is TGTGCCATCGTACCAGGCCCTGGAAACACCATATATTTT. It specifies CAIVPGPGNTIYF.